Below are 8 T cell receptor beta chains sequenced from a single sample in a study of T cells in Graves' hyperthyroidism and ophthalmopathy. There were TCR beta CDR3 regions amplified from RNA transcripts. HTBI primers were employed in a first-round RT-PCR of the TCR CDR3. TCRdb redid the calling of the multiplex PCR reads with MiXCR, one entry per CDR3 protein. The sample carries roughly 700,000 distinct CDR3 sequences, 12% to 15% recorded once. Material for sequencing was blood. The receptors stem from a woman under 30 with Graves' hyperthyroidism.

This clonotype was seen a handful of times. The chain joins TRBV20-1 to TRBJ2-7; 10 bases align to TRBD2. Germline CDR1 and CDR2: DFQATT and SNEGSKA (reference sequence). The CDR3 runs 12 residues. V shed 3 bases, J shed 9 bases, and the junction held 5 bases outside the gene matches. In DNA form, the CDR3 reads TGCAGTGCTAGGGGACTAGCGAGGGGGCAGTACTTC. Amino acid sequence: CSARGLARGQYF.

This clonotype was detected a few times. This chain links TRBV6-1 with TRBJ2-6; the D is unclear. The CDR3 is 13 residues long. The V end was cut by 8 bases, the J end by 0 bases, with 5 bases between. CDR1 MNHNS and CDR2 SASEGT come from the germline V gene. The CDR3: CASQISGANVLTF. CDR3 coding DNA: TGTGCCAGCCAAATCTCTGGGGCCAACGTCCTGACTTTC.

This clonotype was counted ten times or more. The J gene is TRBJ2-1, the V gene TRBV20-1; 9 nucleotides agree with TRBD1. V lost 7 bases to trimming and J lost 6 bases; unmatched junction nucleotides: 7. Germline loops: CDR1 DFQATT, CDR2 SNEGSKA (reference sequence). The CDR3 has 13 amino acids. The CDR3 loop is CSVPGQGANEQFF. CDR3 bases: TGCAGTGTACCGGGACAGGGCGCCAATGAGCAGTTCTTC.

This clonotype has ten or more counts. The chain links TRBV6-1 to TRBJ2-1, with 8 positions matching TRBD2. Looked up from germline, CDR1 is MNHNS and CDR2 is SASEGT. This CDR3 has 19 amino acids. With 5 bases clipped from V and 4 bases from J, the junction kept 19 bases outside the gene matches. For the CDR3, the DNA is TGTGCCAGCAGTTACCCCCGGGTAGAGCGGGAGAGGAAGTACAATGAGCAGTTCTTC. Residues: CASSYPRVERERKYNEQFF.

This clonotype has just a few counts. The rearrangement links TRBV12-3 or TRBV12-4 to TRBJ1-5; the D is unclear. V was shortened by 1 base and J by 11 bases, with 9 bases between the two germline ends. The CDR3 is 12 amino acids. The CDR3 coding sequence is TGTGCCAGCAGTTTAGAGGTGGGGACCCAGCATTTT. Its translation: CASSLEVGTQHF.

This clonotype was seen just once. The V gene is TRBV30, the J gene TRBJ1-1; D call uncertain. The V end was cut by 0 bases, the J end by 11 bases, with 31 bases between. This CDR3 has 18 amino acids. Germline assignment: CDR1 GTSNPN and CDR2 SVGIG (reference sequence). CDR3 loop: CAWSVRDSSASKAHGAFF. Written as DNA, the CDR3 is TGTGCCTGGAGTGTACGGGATAGTTCTGCGTCCAAGGCCCACGGGGCTTTCTTT. Full variable domain (rest looked up from reference TRBV30 and TRBJ1-1): SQTIHQWPATLVQPVGSPLSLECTVEGTSNPNLYWYRQAAGRGLQLLFYSVGIGQISSEVPQNLSASRPQDRQFILSSKKLLLSDSGFYLCAWSVRDSSASKAHGAFFGQGTRLTVV.

V usage is TRBV20-1 and J usage is TRBJ2-2; D remains unclear. The CDR3 contains 13 residues. V was cut by 5 bases and J by 1 base, with 8 bases left in between. CDR1 DFQATT and CDR2 SNEGSKA come from the germline V gene (reference sequence). The CDR3 DNA is TGCAGTGCTCTAAACCGGAACACCGGGGAGCTGTTTTTT. As protein: CSALNRNTGELFF.

In this sample, this clonotype turned up many times. The chain employs TRBV7-9 and TRBJ1-5; the D gene is possibly TRBD1 (6 bases). V was cut by 2 bases and J by 6 bases, with 14 bases left in between. The CDR3 spans 15 residues. Germline V gene lookup returns CDR1 SEHNR and CDR2 FQNEAQ (reference sequence). In DNA, the CDR3 is TGTGCCAGCAGCTTATATACAGGGCTTAGTCAGCCCCAGCATTTT. Protein product: CASSLYTGLSQPQHF. The variable domain in full, completed from reference TRBV7-9 and TRBJ1-5, reads DTGVSQNPRHKITKRGQNVTFRCDPISEHNRLYWYRQTLGQGPEFLTYFQNEAQLEKSRLLSDRFSAERPKGSFSTLEIQRTEQGDSAMYLCASSLYTGLSQPQHFGDGTRLSIL.